What follows are 19 T cell receptor beta chains derived from one specimen sequenced in a study of cytomegalovirus exposure and HLA in healthy donors. This table comes from immunoSEQ multiplex PCR, and its TCRdb copy is limited to in-frame clones, with some not included. The sample carries 200,000 or so clones, 83% recorded once. Source material: PBMCs. The origin of the receptors is a woman aged 18-29 years in good health and CMV-seronegative.

The V and J genes are TRBV6-1 and TRBJ1-2; no clear D gene. CDR3 size: 13 residues. V gave up 2 bases and J gave up 6 bases, with 10 bases separating them. Germline CDR1 MNHNS, CDR2 SASEGT. The CDR3 here is CASSEPTSNGYTF. CDR3 bases: TGTGCCAGCAGTGAACCAACTAGCAATGGCTACACCTTC.

V and J are TRBV2 and TRBJ1-4; D is ambiguous. The germline V gene has CDR1 SNHLY and CDR2 FYNNEI. Between the trimmed V and J ends, which lost 3 bases and 7 bases, there was a span of 9 bases. This CDR3 has 13 amino acids. The CDR3 DNA reads as TGTGCCAGCAGTGAGGAGATCGGTGAAAAACTGTTTTTT. Amino acids: CASSEEIGEKLFF. Together with reference TRBV2 and TRBJ1-4, the CDR3 gives the full variable domain: EPEVTQTPSHQVTQMGQEVILRCVPISNHLYFYWYRQILGQKVEFLVSFYNNEISEKSEIFDDQFSVERPDGSNFTLKIRSTKLEDSAMYFCASSEEIGEKLFFGSGTQLSVL.

This clone was counted only a few times. The chain uses TRBV18 and TRBJ1-1; maybe TRBD1 (5 bases). Trimming pared 2 bases from V and 5 bases from J, leaving 12 bases between. CDR3 length: 14 residues. The germline V gene has CDR1 KGHSH and CDR2 LQKENI. The CDR3 spells CASSPVRGVTEAFF. The CDR3 nucleotides read TGTGCCAGCTCACCAGTTCGGGGGGTAACTGAAGCTTTCTTT. Combining the CDR3 with reference TRBV18 and TRBJ1-1 gives the whole variable domain NAGVMQNPRHLVRRRGQEARLRCSPMKGHSHVYWYRQLPEEGLKFMVYLQKENIIDESGMPKERFSAEFPKEGPSILRIQQVVRGDSAAYFCASSPVRGVTEAFFGQGTRLTVV.

V and J are TRBV5-1 and TRBJ1-5, with 9 nucleotides matching TRBD1. The CDR3 has 18 amino acids. CDR1 is SGHRS and CDR2 is YFSETQ in the germline V gene. After removal of 4 bases from V and 0 bases from J, the junction contained 11 bases not matched to a gene. DNA of the CDR3: TGCGCCAGCAGCCCCCGGGACAGGGAAGCTTATAGCAATCAGCCCCAGCATTTT. This encodes CASSPRDREAYSNQPQHF.

The chain has TRBV4-1 and TRBJ1-2, with 7 bases lining up with TRBD1. This CDR3 has 14 residues. In germline, CDR1 is MGHRA, CDR2 YSYEKL. V lost 1 base, J lost 6 bases, and 5 bases stayed unmatched. CDR3 residues: CASSQAGGIDGYTF. CDR3 nucleotide sequence: TGCGCCAGCAGCCAAGCAGGGGGGATCGATGGCTACACCTTC.

The V call is TRBV2, the J call TRBJ2-3, with D perhaps being TRBD1 or TRBD2 (5 bases each). From germline, CDR1 is SNHLY and CDR2 FYNNEI. CDR3 length: 12 residues. V lost 10 bases, J lost 3 bases, and 11 bases lay in between. The CDR3 loop reads CATSWGTDTQYF. In DNA, the CDR3 is TGTGCCACCTCTTGGGGGACAGATACGCAGTATTTT.

V gene TRBV27 combines with J gene TRBJ2-7, with D possibly matching TRBD2 (7 bases). Germline V CDR1 and CDR2: MNHEY, SMNVEV (reference sequence). Trimming removed 6 bases from V and 1 base from J, with 13 bases in between. The CDR3 runs to 14 residues. In DNA, the CDR3 is TGTGCCAGCAGGAGGGGGGGGCCATCCTACGAGCAGTACTTC. Translation: CASRRGGPSYEQYF.

This clone was seen a few times. The V gene is TRBV9, the J gene TRBJ2-1, with a possible D match to TRBD1 (7 bases). Germline CDR1 and CDR2: SGDLS and YYNGEE. The V and J ends lost 4 bases and 4 bases respectively, with 15 bases between them. This CDR3 contains 15 residues. The CDR3 loop reads CASSPQGGPYNEQFF. The CDR3 DNA follows: TGTGCCAGCAGCCCCCAGGGGGGCCCGTACAATGAGCAGTTCTTC. The entire variable domain, with the rest obtained from reference TRBV9 and TRBJ2-1, is as follows: DSGVTQTPKHLITATGQRVTLRCSPRSGDLSVYWYQQSLDQGLQFLIQYYNGEERAKGNILERFSAQQFPDLHSELNLSSLELGDSALYFCASSPQGGPYNEQFFGPGTRLTVL.

The table lists this clone with a few counts. The V and J genes are TRBV6-5 and TRBJ1-4; D is uncertain. Germline V gene data show CDR1 as MNHEY and CDR2 as SVGAGI. The ends were cut back, 10 bases at V and 8 bases at J, with 23 bases in the middle. This CDR3 has 15 residues. The CDR3 coding sequence is TGTGCCACCCGCCTCCATGGCCCAAAAGGCGAAAAACTGTTTTTT. Protein product: CATRLHGPKGEKLFF.

The rearrangement uses TRBV6-1 and TRBJ1-5; no reliable D call. The V and J ends lost 2 bases and 4 bases respectively, with 0 bases between them. The CDR3 runs to 11 residues. Germline CDR1 MNHNS, CDR2 SASEGT. The CDR3 DNA follows: TGTGCCAGCAGTGAAAATCAGCCCCAGCATTTT. It yields the protein CASSENQPQHF.

The chain has TRBV6-6 and TRBJ2-3, with a weak D call TRBD1 (6 bases). Trimming removed 0 bases from V and 5 bases from J, with 15 bases in between. The CDR3 runs to 16 residues. Per germline, CDR1 MNHNY and CDR2 SVGAGI (reference sequence). Here the CDR3 reads CASSYSGRGFGDTQYF. The CDR3 region has the DNA TGTGCCAGCAGTTACTCGGGTAGGGGGTTTGGAGATACGCAGTATTTT.

On this clone itself: This same CDR3 is encoded by further DNA sequences in the sample. V and J are TRBV11-2 and TRBJ1-5; maybe TRBD1 (5 bases). Trimming pared 1 base from V and 4 bases from J, leaving 8 bases between. The germline V gene has CDR1 SGHAT and CDR2 FQNNGV. This CDR3 is 14 amino acids long. This chain's CDR3 is CASSLASGNQPQHF. DNA for the CDR3: TGTGCCAGCAGCTTAGCGTCAGGGAATCAGCCCCAGCATTTT.

The chain recombines TRBV6-1 with TRBJ2-1; 14 bases fit TRBD2. The trim removed 6 bases at V and 13 bases at J, leaving 5 bases unmatched. This CDR3 has 13 residues. CDR1 is MNHNS and CDR2 is SASEGT in the germline V gene. CDR3 sequence: CASRPGLAGDQFF. CDR3 in DNA: TGTGCCAGCAGGCCGGGACTAGCGGGAGACCAGTTCTTC.

This clone was counted once. The DNA for the CDR3 is TGCGCCAGCAGTCAACCCTATGGGGGGGCGGGTAATGAGCAGTTCTTC. It is translated as CASSQPYGGAGNEQFF. V usage is TRBV23-1 and J usage is TRBJ2-1; perhaps TRBD2 as D (7 bases). TRBV23-1 belongs to the ORF category, with a function that is uncertain. V was pared by 2 bases and J by 7 bases, with 18 bases between. The CDR3 consists of 16 residues.

This chain joins TRBV27 and TRBJ1-2; D is uncertain. Germline CDR1 and CDR2: MNHEY and SMNVEV (reference sequence). The CDR3 covers 14 residues. V was trimmed by 3 bases and J by 5 bases, leaving 13 bases between them. CDR3 sequence reads: CASSFGDLKYGYTF. The CDR3 coding sequence is TGTGCCAGCAGTTTCGGGGATCTGAAATATGGCTACACCTTC.

J is TRBJ2-5 and V is TRBV7-9, with TRBD1 matching 7 bases. With 5 bases clipped from V and 0 bases from J, the junction kept 6 bases outside the gene matches. From germline, CDR1 is SEHNR and CDR2 FQNEAQ (reference sequence). The length of the CDR3 is 15 residues. This chain's CDR3 is CASSPRTGHQETQYF. CDR3 bases: TGTGCCAGCAGCCCACGGACAGGACACCAAGAGACCCAGTACTTC.

The chain couples TRBV4-1 to TRBJ2-7; 8 bases align to TRBD1. The J segment lost 1 base and the V segment lost 1 base, leaving 3 bases of the junction unmatched. Germline loops: CDR1 MGHRA, CDR2 YSYEKL. This CDR3 region has 15 residues. As DNA, the CDR3 is TGCGCCAGCAGCCAAGCCGGACAGGGATCCTACGAGCAGTACTTC. Translation gives CASSQAGQGSYEQYF.

The chain employs TRBV18 and TRBJ2-7, with D possibly being TRBD2 (6 bases). CDR3 length: 13 residues. The V end lost 3 bases, the J end lost 3 bases, and 9 bases lay between the germline ends. CDR1 is KGHSH and CDR2 is LQKENI in the germline V gene. The CDR3 reads CASSPGRDYEQYF. CDR3 DNA sequence: TGTGCCAGCTCACCGGGGCGGGACTACGAGCAGTACTTC.

This chain connects TRBV5-4 to TRBJ2-7, with D tentatively TRBD2 (5 bases). Germline V gene lookup returns CDR1 SGHNT and CDR2 YYREEE (reference sequence). The CDR3 loop spans 14 amino acids. The V end was cut by 1 base, the J end by 2 bases, with 10 bases between. CDR3 loop: CASSLSGNAYEQYF. The CDR3 DNA follows: TGTGCCAGCAGCTTGTCCGGGAACGCCTACGAGCAGTACTTC.